This section outlines one TCR beta chain sequence together with its context. Its antigen remains unidentified. Base qualities are not recorded, but no much larger clone differs from it by a single base. This specimen's time point label, per the study, means: newly diagnosed, previously untreated cHL patient sample. Magnetic negative selection with a Miltenyi CD8+ T cell isolation kit was used to purify CD8+ T cells from thawed PBMCs. To serve as a comparison group for the relapsed/refractory trial patients, PBMCs were sequenced from patients with newly diagnosed, previously untreated classical Hodgkin lymphoma. Peripheral blood was collected in 8 mL Vacutainer Cell Preparation Tubes, from which PBMCs were isolated by centrifugation and then cryopreserved. Purified CD4+ and CD8+ fractions were generated only in cases for which an additional PBMC sample was available. Magnetically labelled cells were removed on LS columns in a quadroMACS separator, and the flow-through was collected as the purified fraction.

CDR1 SGDLS and CDR2 YYNGEE are derived from the germline V gene. The CDR3 sequence holds 21 residues, the cysteine and phenylalanine included. Kept here is only the CDR3 DNA, which spans 63 bases and is read in frame from base 1. Ends trimmed: V by 3 bases, J by 8 bases; bases unmatched to a gene: 28. The data were taken from a study of PD-1 blockade in classical Hodgkin lymphoma (dated by TCRdb to 2018 to 2020). For the wider study: A peripheral blood immune signature of response to PD-1 blockade in classical Hodgkin lymphoma was defined using TCR beta sequencing and CyTOF. Broader findings and caveats from the paper: The study covered only a single clinical trial cohort, and the causes of the repertoire differences, possibly disease activity or prior therapy, were still not defined. Baseline TCR diversity was reported to be lower in newly diagnosed patients than in healthy donors and to be lower still in relapsed/refractory patients.

Genomic DNA was isolated using the Qiagen DNeasy kit from unsorted PBMCs as well as from negatively selected CD4+ and CD8+ fractions. TCR beta CDR3 regions were subjected to amplification by immunoSEQ multiplex PCR with primers that anneal to V and J segments. A synthetic immune receptor repertoire was used to minimize amplification bias, and remaining bias was computationally removed after sequencing. Per the source publication's procedure: Custom Python scripts were used to quantify repertoire diversity as the Shannon entropy index. Unsorted, CD4+ and CD8+ repertoires were analyzed separately, except for combined analyses in which CD4+ and CD8+ sequences were merged in silico. The table was pulled from immuneACCESS by TCRdb, which kept in-frame rearrangements only. Such tables lose some clones; where checked, under half of the loss comes from unresolved V genes, and the rest has no known cause. D and trimming were read from the DNA, whereas the V and J calls and clone size are those reported in that table. This sample holds 23,000 or so clones; about 86% were observed only once. Of the sample, roughly 7% is held by the ten largest clones.

Recombination linked TRBV9 to TRBJ2-1, with 8 junctional bases fitting TRBD2. Sequencing used CD8+ T cells from blood. The source is a human donor with classical Hodgkin lymphoma. This receptor carries the CDR3 CASSGPVPVVRTSRVGDEQFF. The nucleotide sequence reads TGTGCCAGCAGCGGACCCGTCCCGGTGGTCAGGACTAGCAGGGTTGGGGATGAGCAGTTCTTC.